This T cell receptor (beta chain) was sequenced during a study of CDR3 diversity in severe acne (dated by TCRdb to between 2017 and 2020). CDR1 MGHRA and CDR2 YSYEKL were looked up in the germline V gene. The CDR3 contains 14 residues, cysteine and phenylalanine counted. Of all the DNA, just the CDR3 is kept, 42 bases in frame from base 1. V sheds 1 base and J sheds 7 bases, leaving 14 bases between their ends. Library construction relied on PCR. For sequencing, an Illumina HiSeq 2000 was employed. Clones were called with MiXCR by TCRdb after fastp trimmed the public reads at Q25, and only in-frame beta chains were retained. Each entry merges the rows of one CDR3 protein and shows their most common DNA and genes. This sample is represented by tens of thousands of distinct CDR3 sequences; under 65% of them were singletons. Approximately 15% of the sample comes from the top ten. Worth noting for this clonotype: The antigen this receptor binds is unknown. The input lacks base qualities; no much larger clone sits a single base away.

The V and J genes are TRBV4-1 and TRBJ2-7, with the D assignment possibly TRBD1 or TRBD2, given 5 matching bases for each. Input material: blood. This receptor was identified in a male donor in good health, without acne. In nucleotides, the sequence is TGCGCCAGCAGCCAAGTGGGGGATCCTCCGGAGCAGTACTTC. Its translation reads: CASSQVGDPPEQYF.